This TCR beta chain was identified in a study of neurological immune-mediated disorders. This clonotype was observed at least ten times. The CDR3 contains 19 residues. V trimming: 4 bases; J trimming: 0 bases; junction bases outside the gene matches: 10. Germline CDR1 and CDR2: SGHRS and YFSETQ. TCRdb redid the calling of the 5' RACE reads with MiXCR, one entry per CDR3 protein. The sample holds about 21,000 distinct CDR3 sequences, around a sixth seen once. This rearrangement joins TRBV5-1 to TRBJ2-7, with TRBD2 matching over 16 bases. The specimen was CD8+ T cells from blood. This TCR was recovered from a young woman with multiple sclerosis. CDR3 sequence: CASSASPGLAGGLSYEQYV. As DNA, the CDR3 is TGCGCCAGCAGCGCATCCCCGGGACTAGCGGGAGGGCTCTCCTACGAGCAGTACGTC.